Below, 13 T cell receptor beta chains from the same sample are listed, as sequenced in a study of T cell repertoires in cytomegalovirus infection (dated by TCRdb to the late 2010s). These reads were obtained on an Illumina HiSeq 1500. Clones were called with MiXCR by TCRdb after fastp trimmed the public reads at Q25, and only in-frame beta chains were retained. Identical CDR3 proteins give one entry, which carries the most common genes and DNA. The sample yields about 250,000 distinct CDR3 sequences; approximately 15% were counted once. Roughly half of the sample rests with the top ten. The sequenced sample was CD8+ T cells from PBMCs. These receptors came from a human donor in good health (CMV status not recorded). Some clones in this sample may be carry-over from other donors' samples.

There are many counts of this clonotype. J is TRBJ2-7 and V is TRBV6-2 or TRBV6-3; 9 positions match TRBD1. This CDR3 is 17 amino acids long. Germline CDR1 reads MNHEY; CDR2 reads SVGEGT. Losses at the gene ends were 6 bases for V and 0 bases for J; bases not matched to a gene: 12. This CDR3 is CASSLLGTGSSSYEQYF. CDR3 sequence (DNA): TGTGCCAGCAGCCTTCTCGGGACAGGGTCAAGCTCCTACGAGCAGTACTTC.

This clonotype has only a few counts. V and J are TRBV19 and TRBJ2-7, with 11 nucleotides matching TRBD1. The CDR3 extends over 15 amino acids. The trim removed 3 bases at V and 6 bases at J, leaving 7 bases unmatched. Germline loops: CDR1 LNHDA, CDR2 SQIVND (reference sequence). The CDR3 region is CASSIDGQGAAEQYF. The CDR3 nucleotides are TGTGCCAGTAGTATCGATGGACAGGGGGCAGCCGAGCAGTACTTC.

This clonotype was observed a handful of times. The CDR3 nucleotides are TGCAGCGTTGTCGGAGGGTTGAACACTGAAGCTTTCTTT. Translating gives CSVVGGLNTEAFF. The chain joins TRBV29-1 to TRBJ1-1, with D hard to call. V was pared by 4 bases and J by 0 bases, with 9 bases between. CDR3 length: 13 amino acids. Germline CDR1 is SQVTM and CDR2 is ANQGSEA.

At least ten counts were recorded for this clonotype. A read error may account for a junction end that differs from germline. The chain links TRBV7-7 to TRBJ1-3; possible D gene TRBD1, 6 bases. Germline V lookup: CDR1 SSHAT, CDR2 FNYEAQ (reference sequence). The CDR3 contains 18 residues. This CDR3 reads CASSPLQGGWSSGNTIYF. As DNA, the CDR3 is TGTGCTAGCAGTCCTTTGCAAGGGGGTTGGAGCTCTGGAAACACCATATATTTT.

This rearrangement joins TRBV18 to TRBJ2-7; 14 bases agree with TRBD2. CDR1 KGHSH and CDR2 LQKENI come from the germline V gene. After removal of 4 bases from V and 2 bases from J, the junction contained 4 bases not matched to a gene. This CDR3 has 16 amino acids. CDR3 amino acids: CASSLGTSGGPYEQYF. CDR3 in DNA: TGTGCCAGCTCACTCGGGACTAGCGGGGGACCCTACGAGCAGTACTTC.

This clonotype was found a few times. The rearrangement uses TRBV6-1 and TRBJ2-6; no clear D. Trimming removed 3 bases at V and 4 bases at J, with 16 bases between. CDR1 is MNHNS, CDR2 SASEGT, per germline. This CDR3 has 17 residues. The chain's CDR3 is CASSDWGSELGANVLTF. Written as DNA, the CDR3 is TGTGCCAGCAGTGACTGGGGAAGTGAACTCGGGGCCAACGTCCTGACTTTC.

This chain links TRBV11-2 with TRBJ2-1, with 8 bases identical to TRBD1. This CDR3 has 15 amino acids. Germline trimming cut 4 bases from V and 8 bases from J; bases unmatched to any gene: 10. The germline V gene has CDR1 SGHAT and CDR2 FQNNGV. The CDR3: CASSSAGQGGDEQFF. The CDR3 nucleotides read TGTGCCAGCAGCTCCGCCGGACAGGGTGGTGATGAGCAGTTCTTC.

This clonotype was seen ten or more times. The V call is TRBV7-9, the J call TRBJ1-2, with D uncertain. The germline V and J ends were trimmed by 5 bases and 3 bases, with 13 bases remaining between them. Germline CDR1 reads SEHNR; CDR2 reads FQNEAQ (reference sequence). The CDR3 has 14 amino acids. CDR3 protein: CASSPDREYYGYTF. Here the CDR3 DNA reads TGTGCCAGCAGCCCAGACCGCGAGTACTATGGCTACACCTTC.

V usage is TRBV20-1 and J usage is TRBJ2-1; D is uncertain. CDR3 length: 12 residues. The germline V gene encodes CDR1 DFQATT and CDR2 SNEGSKA (reference sequence). Trimming removed 6 bases from V and 2 bases from J, with 8 bases in between. The CDR3 is CSAPRAYNEQFF. The CDR3 nucleotides are TGCAGTGCGCCCCGGGCCTACAATGAGCAGTTCTTC.

J is TRBJ2-2 and V is TRBV28; D remains unclear. Germline-derived CDR1 and CDR2 are MDHEN and SYDVKM. V was clipped by 3 bases and J by 0 bases, with 5 bases between them. The CDR3 length is 14 residues. This chain's CDR3 is CASSFSSNTGELFF. The DNA of the CDR3 is TGTGCCAGCAGTTTCAGCTCGAACACCGGGGAGCTGTTTTTT.

The chain carries TRBV4-1 and TRBJ2-3; 8 nucleotides match TRBD1. The CDR3 contains 20 residues. V lost 2 bases, J lost 2 bases, and 18 bases stayed unmatched. The V gene's germline CDR1 is MGHRA and CDR2 YSYEKL. CDR3: CASSQNPPFTGTGLTDTQYF. The CDR3 DNA follows: TGCGCCAGCAGCCAAAACCCACCCTTTACCGGGACAGGTCTCACAGATACGCAGTATTTT.

The rearrangement uses TRBV5-1 and TRBJ1-1; a possible D gene is TRBD1 (5 bases). The CDR3 loop spans 14 amino acids. CDR1 is SGHRS, CDR2 YFSETQ, per germline. V lost 0 bases and J lost 5, with 11 bases in between. CDR3: CASSLDRSRTEAFF. The CDR3 bases are TGCGCCAGCAGCTTGGACAGGTCGAGGACTGAAGCTTTCTTT.

This clonotype was observed a few times. CDR3 DNA sequence: TGCGCCAGCAGTCAATCGGCAGGGGGTGGCAATCAGCCCCAGCATTTT. Protein product: CASSQSAGGGNQPQHF. This chain uses TRBV23-1 with TRBJ1-5; TRBD1 matches at 7 bases. TRBV23-1 is assigned to the ORF class and has an uncertain function. The CDR3 runs to 16 residues. After removal of 0 bases from V and 2 bases from J, the junction contained 4 bases not matched to a gene.